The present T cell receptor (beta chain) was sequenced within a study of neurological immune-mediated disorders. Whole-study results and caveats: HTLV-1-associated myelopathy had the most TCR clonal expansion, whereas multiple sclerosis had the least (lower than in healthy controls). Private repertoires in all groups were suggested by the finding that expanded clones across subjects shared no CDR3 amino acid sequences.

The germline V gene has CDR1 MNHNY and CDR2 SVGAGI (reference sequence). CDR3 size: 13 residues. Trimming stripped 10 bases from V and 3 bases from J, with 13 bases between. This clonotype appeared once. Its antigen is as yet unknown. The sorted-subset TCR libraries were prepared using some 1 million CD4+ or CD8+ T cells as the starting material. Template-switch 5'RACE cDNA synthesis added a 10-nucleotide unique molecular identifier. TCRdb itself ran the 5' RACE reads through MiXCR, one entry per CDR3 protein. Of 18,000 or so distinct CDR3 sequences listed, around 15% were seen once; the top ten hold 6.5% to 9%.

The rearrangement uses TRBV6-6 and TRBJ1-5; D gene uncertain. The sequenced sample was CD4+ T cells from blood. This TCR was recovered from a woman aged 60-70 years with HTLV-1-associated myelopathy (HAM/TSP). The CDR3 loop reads CATHPGNNQPQHF. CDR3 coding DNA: TGTGCCACTCATCCCGGGAACAATCAGCCCCAGCATTTT.